The clone carrying this TCR beta chain has ten or more counts. What it binds is unknown. This entry belongs to a study of early T cells in non-severe SARS-CoV-2 infection. About the research overall: Investigators sequenced bulk RNA drawn from unsorted whole blood, and chains remained unpaired.

Per germline, CDR1 SGHDN and CDR2 FVKESK. Trimming left V 4 bases short and J 6 bases short, with 15 bases between. The CDR3 is made up of 14 amino acids. Overall study findings and caveats: Clonotype matching in VDJdb favored anti-spike CD8 responses and did not capture private and CD4 specificities.

Individual cDNA molecules received unique molecular identifiers during library preparation. TCRdb fed the 5' RACE reads into MiXCR, producing one record per CDR3 protein. The sample includes roughly 54,000 distinct CDR3 sequences, roughly 12% of them seen just once. Sequencing input: whole blood. This sequence joins TRBV14 and TRBJ2-5, with unresolved D. This receptor was taken from an adult who was a healthcare worker with PCR-confirmed SARS-CoV-2 infection or an uninfected control (not recorded which). The CDR3 protein is CASSPDFQGKTQYF. CDR3 nucleotide sequence: TGTGCCAGCAGCCCCGACTTCCAAGGAAAGACCCAGTACTTC.